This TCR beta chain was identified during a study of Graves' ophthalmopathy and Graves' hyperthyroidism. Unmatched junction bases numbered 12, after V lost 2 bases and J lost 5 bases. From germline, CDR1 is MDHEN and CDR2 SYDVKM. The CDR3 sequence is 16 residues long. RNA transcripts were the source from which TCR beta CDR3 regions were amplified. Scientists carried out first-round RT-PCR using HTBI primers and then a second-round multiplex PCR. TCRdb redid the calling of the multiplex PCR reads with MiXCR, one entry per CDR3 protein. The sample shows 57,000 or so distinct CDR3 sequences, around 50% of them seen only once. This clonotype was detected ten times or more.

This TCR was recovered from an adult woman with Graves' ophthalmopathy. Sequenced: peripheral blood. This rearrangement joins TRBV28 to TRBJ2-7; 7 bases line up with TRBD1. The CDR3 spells CASSLRTGYFRNEQYF. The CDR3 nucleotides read TGTGCCAGCAGTTTAAGGACAGGTTACTTTCGGAACGAGCAGTACTTC.